This T cell receptor beta chain appears in the sequencing data of a study of blood T cell repertoires in COVID-19. As for the study in general: From the United States, Italy and Spain came samples of acute and convalescent COVID-19. Sources were T cells, B-cell-depleted T cells, or PBMCs; the material itself was cDNA or gDNA.

It was during active infection that Seattle patients were enrolled and then longitudinally followed. This clone showed up just once. The CDR3 covers 17 residues. V lost 2 bases to trimming and J lost 3 bases; unmatched junction nucleotides: 4. Germline CDR1 is MNHEY and CDR2 is SVGEGT. Original processing methods: Using reference gene primer amplification, nucleated cell counts were estimated. TCRdb keeps only in-frame clones here, not all; method: immunoSEQ multiplex PCR. V and J calls and clone size come straight from that table; D and trimming were deduced from the DNA. This sample has some 180,000 clones, with nearly 90% found just once.

Sequencing was performed on peripheral blood. The genes are TRBV6-2 or TRBV6-3 and TRBJ2-1, with TRBD2 identical over 13 bases. The TCR was taken from a man between 50 and 59 years old with COVID-19, enrolled during active disease. The CDR3 loop reads CASSYGTSGKSYNEQFF. Written as DNA, the CDR3 is TGTGCCAGCAGTTACGGGACTAGCGGGAAGAGCTACAATGAGCAGTTCTTC.